Listed here is a single T cell receptor (beta chain). The clone's antigen remains unknown. Base qualities are missing; no much larger clone stands one base away. The record originates from a study of T cell responses to AZD1222 COVID-19 vaccine (dated by TCRdb to about 2021). In the study overall: TCR sequencing was performed for roughly 240 trial participants, of whom around 200 were given two doses of AZD1222 and some 25 were given two doses of MenACWY control vaccine. Trial participants were enrolled by age into 18-55, 56-69 and 70-plus year subgroups, with approximately 150, 30 and 60 TCR-sequenced participants respectively. The paper as a whole reports these results and caveats: CD4 TCRs associated with the vaccine covered the entire spike protein, and the dominant responses were in regions 160-218 and 743-854. Nearly half of unique spike-specific TCRs reportedly recognized epitopes outside regions mutated in the B.1.351 and B.1.1.7 variants. Because no day 14 peak-response samples were available, repertoires were characterized only after the peak T cell response. Conclusions about previously exposed vaccinees were limited because only a handful of AZD1222 recipients were SARS-CoV-2 seropositive at baseline. Most participants were white British and females outnumbered males, and the authors suggested that clonal diversity may have been underestimated. A significant rise in spike-specific TCR breadth and depth was observed after two AZD1222 doses relative to day 0 and relative to MenACWY recipients. The 56-69-year group was small, and its depth increase did not reach significance, likely because of low power.

The sample's time point label is to be understood as: about 28 days (+/-7) after the second vaccine dose. Because spike-specific TCR depth and breadth did not differ between the two schedules, AZD1222 recipients who got a second dose at roughly 4 weeks were pooled with those who got a second dose at roughly 12 weeks. Vaccinee samples were obtained from the UK trials COV001 and COV002, which included a single-blind randomized controlled phase 2/3 trial of AZD1222 (ChAdOx1 nCoV-19) in healthy adults. For TCRbeta chain sequencing, PBMC samples were collected from trial participants at day 0 and at day 28 after the second dose. The CDR3 regions of human TCRbeta chains were analyzed by immunosequencing. The authors' analysis ran thus. TCRs in the repertoires were compared against a reference library of SARS-CoV-2-specific TCRs that had been generated with the MIRA antigen-specificity platform. Breadth meant the fraction of unique TCRs that were SARS-CoV-2-associated, whereas depth meant the fraction of total T cells that were SARS-CoV-2-associated. Each spike-specific TCR was assigned to its reactive spike region and to a CD4 or CD8 class using the MIRA data. Log10-transformed breadth and depth values were compared by one-way ANOVA with Sidak's multiple comparisons tests. TCRdb mirrors the immuneACCESS table, restricted to in-frame sequences. Some clones are absent from its copies; in checked studies, under half trace to an unresolved V gene, and the reason for the others is unknown. The D gene and trimming were derived from the DNA, and the V and J assignments and clone size from that table. The sample yields some 150,000 clones; more than 75% were counted once. The biggest ten clones account for 1.9% of the sample.

This TCR derives from an adult who received the AZD1222 COVID-19 vaccine. Sequencing used peripheral blood, obtained 28 days after the second AZD1222 dose.

CDR3 region: CASSKASCGRVGEQYF. Read as DNA, the sequence is TGTGCCAGCAGCAAAGCGTCCTGCGGGAGGGTCGGCGAGCAGTACTTC. The sequence is built from TRBV21-1 and TRBJ2-7; no DNA check was done on the table's D call, TRBD2. TRBV21-1 is annotated as a pseudogene. The CDR3 numbers 16 residues from cysteine through phenylalanine. Only the CDR3 DNA is retained, 48 bases long and in frame from the first base.